The next 15 T cell receptor beta chains were all read from a single sample in a study of preoperative IRX-2 immunotherapy in early breast cancer. Generated by immunoSEQ multiplex PCR, the TCRdb table keeps only in-frame clones and is missing some. The sample includes about 23,000 clones, roughly 96% of them seen just once. Treatment meaning: preoperative locoregional IRX-2 cytokine immunotherapy. Sequencing used tumor tissue, obtained after IRX-2 immunotherapy. These receptors were collected from a human donor with breast cancer.

For this clone: The same CDR3 also results from other DNA sequences found in this sample. The chain links TRBV7-3 to TRBJ1-1, with unresolved D. Between the trimmed V and J ends, which lost 2 bases and 1 base, there was a span of 5 bases. This CDR3 region has 13 residues. CDR1 and CDR2 (germline): SGHTA, FQGTGA. In nucleotides, the CDR3 is TGTGCCAGCAGCTTACAGGAGAACACTGAAGCTTTCTTT. It translates to CASSLQENTEAFF.

The chain is built from TRBV6-5 and TRBJ1-2, with D perhaps TRBD1 (5 bases). Germline V gene lookup returns CDR1 MNHEY and CDR2 SVGAGI. The CDR3 is made up of 14 amino acids. V lost 2 bases, J lost 7 bases, and 14 bases lay in between. The CDR3 region has the DNA TGTGCCAGCAGTTACGGGAGGGGCAGCGCTGGCTACACCTTC. This translates into CASSYGRGSAGYTF.

There are a few counts of this clone. The chain couples TRBV2 to TRBJ2-7; maybe TRBD2 (5 bases). The CDR3 consists of 13 residues. Trimming took off 5 bases at V and 3 bases at J, with 11 bases between the two ends. Looked up from germline, CDR1 is SNHLY and CDR2 is FYNNEI. Here the CDR3 DNA reads TGTGCCAGCAGTAAAGTGGAGGTCTACGAGCAGTACTTC. Translated: CASSKVEVYEQYF.

The V gene is TRBV27, the J gene TRBJ2-6, with D uncertain. This CDR3 contains 15 residues. V lost 4 bases and J lost 0, with 7 bases in between. Germline V CDR1 and CDR2: MNHEY, SMNVEV (reference sequence). CDR3 loop: CASSYLSSGANVLTF. The CDR3, as DNA: TGTGCCAGCAGTTACCTCAGCTCTGGGGCCAACGTCCTGACTTTC.

V usage is TRBV7-2 and J usage is TRBJ2-3; D is undetermined. The CDR3 is made up of 12 amino acids. The germline CDR1 and CDR2 sequences are SGHTA and FQGNSA. V dropped 3 bases and J dropped 3 bases, with 4 bases sitting between them. The CDR3, as DNA: TGTGCCAGCAGCTTTCTGACAGATACGCAGTATTTT. As protein: CASSFLTDTQYF.

J is TRBJ2-2 and V is TRBV27; D ambiguous. Trimming took 3 bases from V and 3 from J, leaving 5 bases between them. Germline V CDR1 and CDR2: MNHEY, SMNVEV (reference sequence). The CDR3 totals 13 residues. The CDR3 reads CASSFLDTGELFF. The CDR3 DNA reads TGTGCCAGCAGTTTCCTGGACACCGGGGAGCTGTTTTTT.

The chain has TRBV5-1 and TRBJ2-6; 8 bases fit TRBD2. Germline values: CDR1 SGHRS, CDR2 YFSETQ. This CDR3 has 18 amino acids. Unmatched junction bases numbered 6, after V lost 0 bases and J lost 1 base. CDR3 loop: CASSLGYGGGSGANVLTF. DNA of the CDR3: TGCGCCAGCAGCTTGGGTTACGGGGGGGGATCTGGGGCCAACGTCCTGACTTTC.

The V and J genes are TRBV4-1 and TRBJ2-7; D may be TRBD1 (6 bases). The ends were cut back, 0 bases at V and 3 bases at J, with 6 bases in the middle. The CDR3 runs to 13 residues. CDR1 is MGHRA, CDR2 YSYEKL, per germline. CDR3 sequence reads: CASSQDRGYEQYF. The DNA for the CDR3 is TGCGCCAGCAGCCAAGACAGGGGCTACGAGCAGTACTTC.

The chain uses TRBV18 and TRBJ2-7, with TRBD2 matching over 7 bases. Germline V lookup: CDR1 KGHSH, CDR2 LQKENI. Trimming cost V 6 bases and J 3 bases; bases outside gene matches: 8. The CDR3 has 14 residues. CDR3 protein: CASSQNRDYYEQYF. The CDR3, as DNA: TGTGCCAGCTCGCAGAACCGGGACTACTACGAGCAGTACTTC. The full variable domain, rest sourced from reference TRBV18 and TRBJ2-7, is NAGVMQNPRHLVRRRGQEARLRCSPMKGHSHVYWYRQLPEEGLKFMVYLQKENIIDESGMPKERFSAEFPKEGPSILRIQQVVRGDSAAYFCASSQNRDYYEQYFGPGTRLTVT.

The chain joins TRBV6-1 to TRBJ1-4, with D perhaps matching TRBD1 (5 bases). The CDR3 is 16 residues long. With 1 base removed from V and 5 bases from J, the gap between germline ends came to 14 bases. Germline V lookup: CDR1 MNHNS, CDR2 SASEGT. CDR3 coding DNA: TGTGCCAGCAGTGAAGAATCTGGGGGAGGGAATGAAAAACTGTTTTTT. It encodes CASSEESGGGNEKLFF.

The CDR3, as DNA: TGTGCCAGCAGCTTATACCAGAAAGAAGCTTTCTTT. Its protein is CASSLYQKEAFF. The chain joins TRBV7-3 to TRBJ1-1; D gene unclear. Per germline, CDR1 SGHTA and CDR2 FQGTGA. CDR3 length equals 12 residues. V gave up 2 bases and J gave up 8 bases, with 9 bases separating them. The variable domain in full, completed from reference TRBV7-3 and TRBJ1-1, reads GAGVSQTPSNKVTEKGKYVELRCDPISGHTALYWYRQSLGQGPEFLIYFQGTGAADDSGLPNDRFFAVRPEGSVSTLKIQRTERGDSAVYLCASSLYQKEAFFGQGTRLTVV.

V and J are TRBV6-6 and TRBJ1-2; no clear D gene. With 0 bases removed from V and 6 bases from J, the gap between germline ends came to 5 bases. The CDR3 covers 12 residues. Looked up from germline, CDR1 is MNHNY and CDR2 is SVGAGI (reference sequence). The CDR3 nucleotides are TGTGCCAGCAGTTACTCGCCGGATGGCTACACCTTC. This encodes CASSYSPDGYTF.

The rearrangement joins TRBV9 to TRBJ2-7; D is possibly TRBD1 (6 bases). With 0 bases removed from V and 3 bases from J, the gap between germline ends came to 10 bases. CDR1 is SGDLS, CDR2 YYNGEE, per germline. The CDR3 totals 14 residues. Written as DNA, the CDR3 is TGTGCCAGCAGCGTAGGGGGGCCGAACTACGAGCAGTACTTC. This gives the protein CASSVGGPNYEQYF.

The chain links TRBV27 to TRBJ1-2; the match to TRBD1 covers 10 bases. Per the germline V gene, CDR1 is MNHEY and CDR2 is SMNVEV (reference sequence). The CDR3 has 15 amino acids. J gave up 6 bases and V 5 bases, and 9 bases lay outside the gene matches. As DNA, the CDR3 is TGTGCCAGCAGTCCACGGACAGGGGGGAGGGATGGCTACACCTTC. Protein sequence: CASSPRTGGRDGYTF.

V and J are TRBV30 and TRBJ2-7, with 9 bases fitting TRBD1. The CDR3 spans 12 residues. Looked up from germline, CDR1 is GTSNPN and CDR2 is SVGIG (reference sequence). Losses at the gene ends were 3 bases for V and 3 bases for J; bases not matched to a gene: 0. Written as DNA, the CDR3 is TGTGCCTGGAGGGACAGGGGCTACGAGCAGTACTTC. It specifies CAWRDRGYEQYF.